A selection of T cell receptor beta chains follows, all from one sample in a study of shared clonotypes between healthy human individuals. Only in-frame clones appear in the TCRdb table, and some are missing; sequencing was by immunoSEQ multiplex PCR. This sample yields about 490,000 clones, of which approximately 80% are seen a single time; roughly 13% belongs to the top ten. Sequencing used PBMCs. The receptor set was obtained from a woman in her 40s in good health. Some clones in this sample may be carry-over from other donors' samples. The CDR3 runs from the conserved cysteine through the conserved F or W. The order of the fields is clone size, V gene, J gene, D gene, CDR3 DNA, CDR3 protein. The D gene is left open where the match is weak. Where a row states a size, it is once, few, many or the class of an expanded clone; other rows omit it.

.	TRBV18	TRBJ2-1	TRBD1	TGTGCCAGCTCACCGCTTAGGGGACAGGGGAGTAATGAGCAGTTCTTC	CASSPLRGQGSNEQFF
.	TRBV18	TRBJ2-2	.	TGTGCCAGCTCACGTTCCGGGGGCACCGGGGAGCTGTTTTTT	CASSRSGGTGELFF
.	TRBV7-2	TRBJ2-2	.	TGTGCCAGCAGCTTTAGCGGTAGCGGGGAGCTGTTTTTT	CASSFSGSGELFF
.	TRBV2	TRBJ2-7	TRBD1	TGTGCCAGCAGAACTACAGGGGTCCTCTCCTACGAGCAGTACTTC	CASRTTGVLSYEQYF
.	TRBV10-2	TRBJ2-3	TRBD1	TGCGCCAGCAGTGAGTCAGGAGGACAGGGAACAGATACGCAGTATTTT	CASSESGGQGTDTQYF
.	TRBV19	TRBJ2-7	.	TGTGCCAGTAGACCGGAGTTGGCTGCCTACGAGCAGTACTTC	CASRPELAAYEQYF
.	TRBV7-9	TRBJ2-3	TRBD2	TGTGCCAGCAGCTTAGGCGGGGGAAGAGTCACAGATACGCAGTATTTT	CASSLGGGRVTDTQYF
.	TRBV11-3	TRBJ2-1	TRBD2	TGTGCCAGCAGCTTAGAAAGCGGGGGGTACAATGAGCAGTTCTTC	CASSLESGGYNEQFF
.	TRBV9	TRBJ2-1	.	TGTGCCAGCAGCGTTTCTAGCGTATACAATGAGCAGTTCTTC	CASSVSSVYNEQFF
once	TRBV28	TRBJ1-6	.	TGTGCCAGCAGTTTCCCCGGACGTCCTAATTCACCCCTCCACTTT	CASSFPGRPNSPLHF
.	TRBV25-1	TRBJ1-2	.	TGTGCCAGCAGTGAATGGGGCACAAACTATGGCTACACCTTC	CASSEWGTNYGYTF
.	TRBV5-1	TRBJ1-6	.	TGCGCCAGCAGCTTGGTTTGGCAACGTGATAATTCACCCCTCCACTTT	CASSLVWQRDNSPLHF
.	TRBV18	TRBJ1-1	.	TGTGCCGCCGGAGGGGGCACTGAAGCTTTCTTT	CAAGGGTEAFF
few	TRBV6-1	TRBJ2-1	.	TGTGCCAGCAGTGTGGACACGGGTAACAATCGTGAGCAGTTCTTC	CASSVDTGNNREQFF
.	TRBV28	TRBJ2-1	TRBD2	TGTGCCAGCACCACTAGCGGGAGTCGCCATGAGCAGTTCTTC	CASTTSGSRHEQFF
.	TRBV6-5	TRBJ1-2	TRBD1	TGTGCCAGCAGATCGACAGGGCTAGGCTACACCTTC	CASRSTGLGYTF
.	TRBV28	TRBJ2-7	TRBD2	TGTGCCAGCAGTCCCCTATCTAGCGGGAGAGGCGAGCAGTACTTC	CASSPLSSGRGEQYF
.	TRBV5-1	TRBJ2-3	.	TGCGCCAGCAGCTTTGGTGTGGGCACCACACGCACAGATACGCAGTATTTT	CASSFGVGTTRTDTQYF
.	TRBV6-1	TRBJ1-5	TRBD1	TGTGCCAGCAGTGAAGCTGGGGGACAGGGTCGGCCCCAGCATTTT	CASSEAGGQGRPQHF
few	TRBV6-1	TRBJ2-7	.	TGTGCCAGCTCCGCCCTTCCTCTATTCTCCTACGAGCAGTACTTC	CASSALPLFSYEQYF
once	TRBV6-5	TRBJ1-1	.	TGTGCCAGCAGTTACGCCCCGTGGGGTTACACTGAAGCTTTCTTT	CASSYAPWGYTEAFF
.	TRBV11-2	TRBJ1-3	.	TGTGCCAGCAGCTTAACGGCAAGCTCTGGAAACACCATATATTTT	CASSLTASSGNTIYF
.	TRBV4-1	TRBJ1-6	.	TGCGCCAGCGCCCAAGGAGGGGTATCACCCCTCCACTTT	CASAQGGVSPLHF
.	TRBV5-1	TRBJ2-7	.	TGCGCCAGCAGCCCGGAGGACCCCCGGCGGGACGAGCAGTACTTC	CASSPEDPRRDEQYF
.	TRBV30	TRBJ2-3	TRBD1	TGTGCCTGGAGTCCGGGACAGACGCAGTATTTT	CAWSPGQTQYF
.	TRBV7-3	TRBJ2-3	.	TGTGCCAGCAGCTTTTCTAGGACTAGCACAGATACGCAGTATTTT	CASSFSRTSTDTQYF
.	TRBV28	TRBJ2-7	.	TGTGCCAGCAGTTCTGGGGGAGAGGACTACGAGCAGTACTTC	CASSSGGEDYEQYF
few	TRBV11-2	TRBJ2-5	.	TGTGCCAGCAGCTTTGGCTCCAGAGGCGAGGCCCAGTACTTC	CASSFGSRGEAQYF
few	TRBV19	TRBJ1-3	.	TGTGCCAGTAGGAACAAAGCGCTCTCTGGAAACACCATATATTTT	CASRNKALSGNTIYF
.	TRBV2	TRBJ1-5	.	TGTGCCAGCACCGAGGGGAGGGCCGGGAATAGCAATCAGCCCCAGCATTTT	CASTEGRAGNSNQPQHF
.	TRBV19	TRBJ1-5	.	TGTGCCAGTAGTTCCCGGGGGGATCAGCCCCAGCATTTT	CASSSRGDQPQHF
.	TRBV19	TRBJ2-3	TRBD1	TGTGCCAGTCGAAGCGCAGGGGGCGTCTCAGATACGCAGTATTTT	CASRSAGGVSDTQYF
.	TRBV7-2	TRBJ2-7	TRBD2	TGTGCCAGCAGCTTTTCGGGCCGCGGGAGTTCCTCCTACGAGCAGTACTTC	CASSFSGRGSSSYEQYF
.	TRBV2	TRBJ1-2	.	TGTGCCAGTAGCCGGGACCGCACTAACTATGGCTACACCTTC	CASSRDRTNYGYTF
.	TRBV5-4	TRBJ2-6	.	TGTGCCAGCAGCTGGGCGCCAGGGGGGGGCTCTGGGGCCAACGTCCTGACTTTC	CASSWAPGGGSGANVLTF
.	TRBV5-3	TRBJ2-5	.	TGTGCCAGAAGCTCCCTCCAAGGCAGGCGCCCCGTGGCCCAGTACTTC	CARSSLQGRRPVAQYF
.	TRBV6-1	TRBJ2-2	TRBD1	TGTGCCAGCAGTGTGACAGGGGATAACGGGGAGCTGTTTTTT	CASSVTGDNGELFF
.	TRBV2	TRBJ2-1	TRBD2	TGTGCCAGCATCCGCCTAGCGGCGTACAATGAGCAGTTCTTC	CASIRLAAYNEQFF
.	TRBV5-4	TRBJ1-1	TRBD1	TGTGCCAGCAGCCCGGGGACAGGGCCGGTCACTGAAGCTTTCTTT	CASSPGTGPVTEAFF
.	TRBV7-2	TRBJ2-7	TRBD2	TGTGCCAGCAGCTTAGCGTCTACTAGCGGGAGAAACTACGAGCAGTACTTC	CASSLASTSGRNYEQYF
.	TRBV4-1	TRBJ1-5	TRBD1	TGCGCCAGCAGCGCCACCGGGACAGGGGGTCAGCCCCAGCATTTT	CASSATGTGGQPQHF
.	TRBV4-1	TRBJ2-7	.	TGCGCCAGCAGCCAAAGACAGTTACCAGACTACGAGCAGTACTTC	CASSQRQLPDYEQYF